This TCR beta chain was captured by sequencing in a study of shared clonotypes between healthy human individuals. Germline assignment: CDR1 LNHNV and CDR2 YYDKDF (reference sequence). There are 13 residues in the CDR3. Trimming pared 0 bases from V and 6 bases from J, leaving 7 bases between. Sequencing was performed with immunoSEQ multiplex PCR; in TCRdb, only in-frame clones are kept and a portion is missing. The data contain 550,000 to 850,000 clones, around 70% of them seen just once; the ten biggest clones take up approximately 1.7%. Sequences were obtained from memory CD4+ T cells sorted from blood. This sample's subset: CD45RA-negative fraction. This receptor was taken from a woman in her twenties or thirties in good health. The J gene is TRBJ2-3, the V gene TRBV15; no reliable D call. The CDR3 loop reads CATSRDGWDTQYF. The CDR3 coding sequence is TGTGCCACCAGCAGAGATGGCTGGGATACGCAGTATTTT.